This TCR beta chain originates from a study of human T cells and chemical hapten exposure. In the study overall: During the roughly 24-week study period, patients had diphenylcyclopropenone applied to the scalp every week. Study conclusions and caveats: PT1 expanded TCR counts and patch test score were linked, and their correlation was positive. The study found expanded TCRs formed significantly more large CDR3 similarity clusters than controls. Donor immune responses may differ from healthy people's, since all donors had alopecia.

TCRdb reprocessed the RACE reads via MiXCR and lists one record per CDR3 protein. This sample has about 96,000 distinct CDR3 sequences, with 7% to 10% found just once. In its sample, this clonotype was seen a few times. Its antigen remains unknown. In germline, CDR1 is SGHTA, CDR2 FQGTGA. The CDR3 sequence is 16 residues long. Losses at the gene ends were 4 bases for V and 3 bases for J; bases not matched to a gene: 7. Indicated time point: patch test 2, 6 weeks after DPC sensitization. The treatment: therapeutic diphenylcyclopropenone sensitization with weekly scalp DPC. Source: whole blood, taken in connection with sensitization to the hapten diphenylcyclopropenone (DPC). The source of this sequence is a woman between 40 and 55 years old with alopecia areata. Some clones in this sample may be carry-over from other donors' samples. This chain links TRBV7-3 with TRBJ2-2; TRBD1 agrees at 8 bases. CDR3 nucleotides: TGTGCCAGCAGCTACAACCAGGGGGCATACACCGGGGAGCTGTTTTTT. Its protein product is CASSYNQGAYTGELFF.